These 31 T cell receptor beta chains were sequenced from one sample in a study of identical twins. TCRdb used MiXCR to reprocess the 5' RACE reads, holding one entry per CDR3 protein. The profile covers around 230,000 distinct CDR3 sequences, with approximately 9% appearing a single time and 5.1% taken by the ten largest. Source material: memory (CD45RO+) T cells sorted from blood. Source of these receptors: a woman between 18 and 29 years old in good health.

The chain is built from TRBV28 and TRBJ2-5; 9 bases match TRBD1. This CDR3 region has 13 residues. Germline trimming cut 6 bases from V and 4 bases from J; bases unmatched to any gene: 3. The germline V gene encodes CDR1 MDHEN and CDR2 SYDVKM. The DNA for the CDR3 is TGTGCCAGCAGACAGGGGGCATTAGAGACCCAGTACTTC. This codes for CASRQGALETQYF.

This clonotype was observed many times. The CDR3 is CASSLQTGVRSEQFF. For the CDR3, the DNA is TGTGCCAGCAGTTTGCAGACAGGGGTTCGGAGTGAGCAGTTCTTC. The chain links TRBV12-3 or TRBV12-4 to TRBJ2-1; 8 nucleotides align to TRBD1. Losses at the gene ends were 3 bases for V and 9 bases for J; bases not matched to a gene: 10. This CDR3 is built from 15 residues.

The sample holds many counts of this clonotype. The V and J genes are TRBV7-9 and TRBJ2-1, with TRBD2 identical over 7 bases. Germline-derived CDR1 and CDR2 are SEHNR and FQNEAQ (reference sequence). The CDR3 runs 14 residues. The V segment lost 5 bases and the J segment 4 bases; nucleotides outside the gene matches: 5. CDR3 DNA sequence: TGTGCCAGCAGCGCTAGCGGACCTTACAATGAGCAGTTCTTC. Protein sequence: CASSASGPYNEQFF.

This clonotype was found many times. This sequence joins TRBV6-1 and TRBJ2-1; 10 nucleotides match TRBD2. Germline CDR1 is MNHNS and CDR2 is SASEGT. The CDR3 is 15 residues long. Trimming removed 7 bases from V and 5 bases from J; junction bases left unmatched: 8. The CDR3 region has the DNA TGTGCCAGCACCAACCTAGCGGGGGTGAACAATGAGCAGTTCTTC. It yields the protein CASTNLAGVNNEQFF.

The chain employs TRBV6-1 and TRBJ2-2; TRBD2 aligns across 15 bases. Germline CDR1 reads MNHNS; CDR2 reads SASEGT. J gave up 8 bases and V 5 bases, and 6 bases lay outside the gene matches. The CDR3 totals 16 residues. In DNA, the CDR3 is TGTGCCAGCAGTCAGGGACTAGCGGGAGGAATTGGGGAGCTGTTTTTT. Its protein product is CASSQGLAGGIGELFF.

The rearrangement links TRBV2 to TRBJ2-1, with D unresolved. Germline values: CDR1 SNHLY, CDR2 FYNNEI. V was pared by 2 bases and J by 7 bases, with 9 bases between. There are 13 residues in the CDR3. CDR3 bases: TGTGCCAGCAGTGAACTACCGCTTAATGAGCAGTTCTTC. Residues: CASSELPLNEQFF.

The chain joins TRBV7-3 to TRBJ2-3, with D unresolved. Germline V lookup: CDR1 SGHTA, CDR2 FQGTGA. Trimming left V 3 bases short and J 3 bases short, with 4 bases between. CDR3 length: 12 amino acids. CDR3 coding DNA: TGTGCCAGCAGCTTGCATACAGATACGCAGTATTTT. Translation: CASSLHTDTQYF.

The V call is TRBV7-9, the J call TRBJ1-2; no firm D call. Germline V lookup: CDR1 SEHNR, CDR2 FQNEAQ (reference sequence). V lost 1 base, J lost 4 bases, and 10 bases lay in between. CDR3 size: 14 residues. The CDR3 here is CASSLGRGPYGYTF. The CDR3 nucleotides read TGTGCCAGCAGCTTAGGTCGAGGCCCCTATGGCTACACCTTC.

The genes are TRBV7-9 and TRBJ1-1; D remains ambiguous. Germline V gene data show CDR1 as SEHNR and CDR2 as FQNEAQ (reference sequence). V lost 5 bases, J lost 7 bases, and 17 bases lay in between. The CDR3 is 14 amino acids. In nucleotides, the CDR3 is TGTGCCAGCAGCCCCCCGGCCGGGTTCAGTGAAGCTTTCTTT. It encodes CASSPPAGFSEAFF.

The V and J genes are TRBV20-1 and TRBJ2-3; TRBD2 aligns across 10 bases. The CDR3 has 14 residues. Trimming at V came to 2 bases and at J to 14 bases, leaving 13 bases not matched to a gene. The germline V gene has CDR1 DFQATT and CDR2 SNEGSKA (reference sequence). CDR3 sequence (DNA): TGCAGTGCTAGAATGGGTCTAGCGGGAGCCCCACCGTATTTT. Translation gives CSARMGLAGAPPYF.

This clonotype was seen a few times. This chain connects TRBV20-1 to TRBJ2-5; perhaps TRBD2 as D (5 bases). Germline CDR1 and CDR2: DFQATT and SNEGSKA (reference sequence). The CDR3 extends over 17 amino acids. V lost 2 bases and J lost 0, with 19 bases in between. The DNA for the CDR3 is TGCAGTGCTAGATCCCCGATTCTACAGCGGCACCAAGAGACCCAGTACTTC. Translated, it gives CSARSPILQRHQETQYF.

This clonotype has only a few counts. The genes are TRBV20-1 and TRBJ1-4, with 11 bases matching TRBD1. The CDR3 spans 14 residues. Germline loops: CDR1 DFQATT, CDR2 SNEGSKA (reference sequence). Trimming took 1 base from V and 7 from J; bases not matched to a gene: 2. CDR3 nucleotide sequence: TGCAGTGCTAGAGCGGACAGGGGGCTTGAAAAACTGTTTTTT. It codes for CSARADRGLEKLFF.

The J gene is TRBJ2-3, the V gene TRBV5-1, with 10 nucleotides matching TRBD2. Trimming at V came to 3 bases and at J to 2 bases, leaving 6 bases not matched to a gene. Germline V gene data show CDR1 as SGHRS and CDR2 as YFSETQ. The CDR3 extends over 16 amino acids. The CDR3 sequence is CASSSSTSGLTDTQYF. The CDR3 nucleotides are TGCGCCAGCAGCTCGTCGACTAGCGGGCTCACAGATACGCAGTATTTT.

J is TRBJ1-1 and V is TRBV29-1; no definite D call. Looked up from germline, CDR1 is SQVTM and CDR2 is ANQGSEA. This CDR3 spans 13 amino acids. V was cut by 5 bases and J by 2 bases, with 12 bases left in between. Here the CDR3 reads CSVRPQANTEAFF. Here the CDR3 DNA reads TGCAGCGTTAGGCCCCAAGCTAACACTGAAGCTTTCTTT.

The J gene is TRBJ2-3, the V gene TRBV20-1; a possible D gene is TRBD1 (6 bases). CDR3 length: 13 residues. The V end was cut by 5 bases, the J end by 6 bases, with 15 bases between. CDR1 is DFQATT, CDR2 SNEGSKA, per germline (reference sequence). In DNA, the CDR3 is TGCAGTGCTCCAGGGGCGGTCCGGGATACGCAGTATTTT. Encoded protein: CSAPGAVRDTQYF.

This chain connects TRBV18 to TRBJ1-5; D uncertain. With 3 bases removed from V and 3 bases from J, the gap between germline ends came to 6 bases. The CDR3 has 13 amino acids. Germline CDR1 and CDR2: KGHSH and LQKENI. CDR3 DNA: TGTGCCAGCTCACCGGATTACAATCAGCCCCAGCATTTT. It yields the protein CASSPDYNQPQHF.

This clonotype was found a few times. This chain links TRBV7-9 with TRBJ2-3; 8 nucleotides match TRBD2. With 3 bases clipped from V and 1 base from J, the junction kept 6 bases outside the gene matches. Germline CDR1 reads SEHNR; CDR2 reads FQNEAQ (reference sequence). This CDR3 comprises 16 residues. Here the CDR3 DNA reads TGTGCCAGCAGCTTGAGGGGAGCGGGGGGCACAGATACGCAGTATTTT. Translating gives CASSLRGAGGTDTQYF.

This clonotype was seen many times. The gene calls are TRBV29-1 and TRBJ2-7, with D possibly TRBD1 on 5 matching bases. The germline CDR1 and CDR2 sequences are SQVTM and ANQGSEA. V gave up 8 bases and J gave up 5 bases, with 10 bases separating them. The CDR3 has 10 amino acids. The CDR3 nucleotides read TGCAGCCCCGAAGGGGACGAGCAGTACTTC. Amino acid sequence: CSPEGDEQYF.

This clonotype was counted a few times. This rearrangement joins TRBV6-2 or TRBV6-3 to TRBJ2-5, with 7 bases lining up with TRBD1. This CDR3 comprises 15 residues. Per germline, CDR1 MNHEY and CDR2 SVGEGT. V gave up 1 base and J gave up 2 bases; unmatched junction bases: 4. The chain's CDR3 is CASSYWTTGQETQYF. Written as DNA, the CDR3 is TGTGCCAGCAGTTACTGGACGACAGGGCAAGAGACCCAGTACTTC.

V and J are TRBV7-2 and TRBJ2-3; D unclear. Germline V CDR1 and CDR2: SGHTA, FQGNSA. The V and J ends lost 3 bases and 2 bases respectively, with 6 bases between them. The CDR3 has 13 residues. The CDR3 DNA reads as TGTGCCAGCAGCTTCCTACCCACAGATACGCAGTATTTT. Translation gives CASSFLPTDTQYF. Based on the CDR3 plus reference TRBV7-2 and TRBJ2-3, the full variable domain is GAGVSQSPSNKVTEKGKDVELRCDPISGHTALYWYRQSLGQGLEFLIYFQGNSAPDKSGLPSDRFSAERTGGSVSTLTIQRTQQEDSAVYLCASSFLPTDTQYFGPGTRLTVL.

The chain recombines TRBV5-5 with TRBJ2-1, with D maybe TRBD2 (6 bases). Between the trimmed V and J ends, which lost 4 bases and 7 bases, there was a span of 15 bases. Germline V gives CDR1 SGHKS, CDR2 YYEKEE (reference sequence). This CDR3 contains 14 residues. CDR3 region: CASSPHLTRNEQFF. In DNA form, the CDR3 reads TGTGCCAGCAGCCCCCATTTGACTAGAAATGAGCAGTTCTTC.

Worth noting for this clonotype: A junction end diverges from the germline sequence, so it may reflect a read error. The chain combines TRBV7-9 with TRBJ1-4, with TRBD1 as a possible D gene (5 bases). Germline CDR1 SEHNR, CDR2 FQNEAQ (reference sequence). The CDR3 extends over 12 amino acids. Written as DNA, the CDR3 is TGTGCCAGCAGTCCGGGGACGGCCCCCCTGTCTTTT. Translated, it gives CASSPGTAPLSF.

This clonotype was picked up a small number of times. The chain couples TRBV20-1 to TRBJ2-7; 7 positions agree with TRBD1. Looked up from germline, CDR1 is DFQATT and CDR2 is SNEGSKA (reference sequence). The length of the CDR3 is 14 residues. V lost 5 bases, J lost 5 bases, and 12 bases stayed unmatched. CDR3 amino acids: CSAPDSGTGDEQYF. DNA of the CDR3: TGCAGTGCTCCAGATTCGGGAACAGGGGACGAGCAGTACTTC.

This clonotype was counted many times. V and J are TRBV5-1 and TRBJ2-1; D possibly corresponds to TRBD2 (6 bases). The CDR3 is 12 residues long. Deletions cut 3 bases from V and 9 bases from J, with 10 bases between. Looked up from germline, CDR1 is SGHRS and CDR2 is YFSETQ. CDR3 DNA sequence: TGCGCCAGCAGCTCCCCGGGACTTGAGCAGTTCTTC. Translating gives CASSSPGLEQFF. Supplemented by reference TRBV5-1 and TRBJ2-1, the full variable domain reads KAGVTQTPRYLIKTRGQQVTLSCSPISGHRSVSWYQQTPGQGLQFLFEYFSETQRNKGNFPGRFSGRQFSNSRSEMNVSTLELGDSALYLCASSSPGLEQFFGPGTRLTVL.

The chain uses TRBV7-9 and TRBJ2-1; D not certain. Germline values: CDR1 SEHNR, CDR2 FQNEAQ (reference sequence). The CDR3 extends over 15 amino acids. V was shortened by 5 bases and J by 8 bases, with 19 bases between the two germline ends. CDR3 protein: CASSREAGRGDEQFF. CDR3 DNA sequence: TGTGCCAGCAGCAGAGAGGCAGGTAGAGGAGATGAGCAGTTCTTC.

In its sample, this clonotype was seen many times. The chain couples TRBV4-3 to TRBJ2-7; D possibly uses TRBD1 or TRBD2 (5 bases each). CDR1 and CDR2 from the germline V gene are LGHNA and YSLEER. The CDR3 covers 16 residues. V was clipped by 3 bases and J by 2 bases, with 17 bases between them. The CDR3 bases are TGCGCCAGCAGCCAGGGGACGATGACCCCAACCTACGAGCAGTACTTC. It is translated as CASSQGTMTPTYEQYF.

This clonotype came up a few times. This chain links TRBV6-2 or TRBV6-3 with TRBJ2-7; no definite D call. Trimming cost V 6 bases and J 6 bases, with 9 bases left between them. CDR3 size: 11 residues. Germline CDR1 is MNHEY and CDR2 is SVGEGT. The CDR3 nucleotides are TGTGCCAGCAGACTCAACCTCGAGCAGTACTTC. The encoded protein is CASRLNLEQYF.

This chain joins TRBV20-1 and TRBJ2-3; 8 bases are shared with TRBD2. The CDR3 covers 13 residues. CDR1 is DFQATT, CDR2 SNEGSKA, per germline (reference sequence). V was pared by 1 base and J by 11 bases, with 8 bases of the junction left unmatched. CDR3 region: CSARALAGPLQYF. The CDR3 bases are TGCAGTGCTAGAGCCCTAGCGGGCCCGTTGCAGTATTTT.

The rearrangement uses TRBV9 and TRBJ2-3; D could derive from TRBD1 or TRBD2 (5 bases each). The V gene's germline CDR1 is SGDLS and CDR2 YYNGEE. The V end was cut by 4 bases, the J end by 2 bases, with 17 bases between. The CDR3 extends over 16 amino acids. In DNA, the CDR3 is TGTGCCAGCAGCTCCCATTCGGGGACGCACACAGATACGCAGTATTTT. Translating gives CASSSHSGTHTDTQYF.

J is TRBJ2-2 and V is TRBV7-6; D is possibly TRBD1 (5 bases). Looked up from germline, CDR1 is SGHVS and CDR2 is FNYEAQ. CDR3 length equals 17 residues. V lost 4 bases, J lost 0 bases, and 15 bases lay in between. DNA of the CDR3: TGTGCCAGCAGCTCCAGACCTCAGGGAACGAACACCGGGGAGCTGTTTTTT. Its protein product is CASSSRPQGTNTGELFF. Complete variable domain (other parts from reference TRBV7-6 and TRBJ2-2): GAGVSQSPRYKVTKRGQDVALRCDPISGHVSLYWYRQALGQGPEFLTYFNYEAQQDKSGLPNDRFSAERPEGSISTLTIQRTEQRDSAMYRCASSSRPQGTNTGELFFGEGSRLTVL.

This clonotype was counted a few times. This chain links TRBV15 with TRBJ2-2; D possibly matches TRBD1 or TRBD2 (6 bases each). The V gene lost 0 bases and the J gene lost 8 bases, with 13 bases spanning the gap. The CDR3 is 15 amino acids. In germline, CDR1 is LNHNV, CDR2 YYDKDF (reference sequence). CDR3 region: CATSRDWRGSGELFF. Written as DNA, the CDR3 is TGTGCCACCAGCAGAGATTGGAGGGGGTCGGGGGAGCTGTTTTTT.